Below, 24 T cell receptor beta chains from the same sample are listed, as sequenced in a study of CD8 T cells in ankylosing spondylitis. TCRdb re-called the 5' RACE reads through MiXCR, storing one row per CDR3 protein. Found here are 670,000 or so distinct CDR3 sequences, around 17% of them singletons; the top ten hold around 19%. Their cognate antigens are unknown. Study-wide findings and caveats: Blood of patients with ankylosing spondylitis appeared to be characterized by a TCR beta motif of several highly homologous variants.

The sample taken for sequencing was blood, either unsorted or a sorted T cell fraction (not recorded which). Every receptor here comes from a male donor with ankylosing spondylitis.

The sample holds one count of this clonotype. This sequence joins TRBV6-5 and TRBJ2-4; 7 positions agree with TRBD2. The germline V gene encodes CDR1 MNHEY and CDR2 SVGAGI. CDR3 size: 17 residues. The V gene end was trimmed by 0 bases and the J gene end by 0 bases; junction bases not matched to a gene: 5. Written as DNA, the CDR3 is TGTGCCAGCAGTTACTCGACGGCGGGAGTAGCCAAAAACATTCAGTACTTC. It specifies CASSYSTAGVAKNIQYF.

The genes are TRBV10-2 and TRBJ1-2, with D perhaps matching TRBD1 (6 bases). V lost 5 bases and J 8 bases, leaving 15 bases between the germline ends. The germline V gene has CDR1 WSHSY and CDR2 SAAADI. The CDR3 runs to 13 residues. This CDR3 reads CASSPDSVGGYTF. For the CDR3, the DNA is TGCGCCAGCAGTCCGGACAGCGTGGGGGGCTACACCTTC.

This clonotype has only a few counts. The J gene is TRBJ2-5, the V gene TRBV5-1, with 12 bases fitting TRBD2. V gave up 3 bases and J gave up 1 base; unmatched junction bases: 1. CDR1 and CDR2 from the germline V gene are SGHRS and YFSETQ. The CDR3 is made up of 15 amino acids. CDR3 amino acids: CASSWTSGAQETQYF. The DNA for the CDR3 is TGCGCCAGCAGCTGGACTAGCGGGGCCCAAGAGACCCAGTACTTC.

This clonotype was seen repeatedly, ten times or more. The chain links TRBV15 to TRBJ2-1, with TRBD1 as a possible D gene (5 bases). V lost 0 bases and J 2 bases, leaving 8 bases between the germline ends. Germline lookup yields CDR1 LNHNV and CDR2 YYDKDF (reference sequence). CDR3 length: 15 amino acids. The CDR3 DNA follows: TGTGCCACCAGCAGAGATTTAGGGGCCTACAATGAGCAGTTCTTC. Its protein product is CATSRDLGAYNEQFF.

V usage is TRBV5-1 and J usage is TRBJ2-1, with D perhaps TRBD2 (5 bases). The CDR3 loop spans 12 amino acids. The germline V gene encodes CDR1 SGHRS and CDR2 YFSETQ. V was shortened by 4 bases and J by 6 bases, with 8 bases between the two germline ends. The CDR3 coding sequence is TGCGCCAGCAGCAAGACTACCAATGAGCAGTTCTTC. Translated: CASSKTTNEQFF.

This clonotype was seen a handful of times. This rearrangement joins TRBV5-1 to TRBJ2-7, with D uncertain. V gave up 5 bases and J gave up 5 bases, with 8 bases separating them. The CDR3 is made up of 11 amino acids. Germline CDR1 SGHRS, CDR2 YFSETQ. The CDR3 coding sequence is TGCGCCAGCAGGTTTGGGGACGAGCAGTACTTC. Translation: CASRFGDEQYF.

The V call is TRBV7-8, the J call TRBJ1-5; D is undetermined. CDR1 and CDR2 (germline): SGHVS, FQNEAQ. V was cut by 0 bases and J by 5 bases, with 8 bases left in between. The CDR3 runs to 14 residues. The chain's CDR3 is CASSLAAGYQPQHF. CDR3 DNA: TGTGCCAGCAGCTTAGCGGCAGGCTATCAGCCCCAGCATTTT.

This clonotype was found a few times. The chain couples TRBV7-3 to TRBJ2-1; 9 bases match TRBD2. This CDR3 region has 15 residues. Germline CDR1 and CDR2: SGHTA and FQGTGA. After removal of 6 bases from V and 10 bases from J, the junction contained 13 bases not matched to a gene. CDR3 DNA: TGTGCCAGCAGTTTGGTTAGCGGGAGTTTAACGGAGCAGTTCTTC. Translation gives CASSLVSGSLTEQFF.

The chain combines TRBV20-1 with TRBJ2-1; D perhaps matches TRBD1 (7 bases). This CDR3 region has 16 residues. The germline gives CDR1 DFQATT, CDR2 SNEGSKA (reference sequence). Trimming left V 1 base short and J 1 base short, with 14 bases between. The CDR3 region has the DNA TGCAGTGCTAGAGCCCCAGGGGGAGGATCCTACAATGAGCAGTTCTTC. It codes for CSARAPGGGSYNEQFF.

J is TRBJ1-5 and V is TRBV12-3 or TRBV12-4, with 7 bases matching TRBD1. The CDR3 has 17 residues. Trimming cost V 5 bases and J 0 bases; bases outside gene matches: 10. The chain's CDR3 is CASSKAGGGYSNQPQHF. The CDR3 coding sequence is TGTGCCAGCAGTAAGGCAGGGGGGGGATATAGCAATCAGCCCCAGCATTTT.

This clonotype was found many times. The chain has TRBV12-3 or TRBV12-4 and TRBJ1-6; D is ambiguous. The CDR3 consists of 14 residues. Trimming shortened V by 6 bases and J by 10 bases, and 16 bases separated the two germline ends. Here the CDR3 DNA reads TGTGCCAGCAGCATAGGATTGTCGGGCTCACCCCTCCACTTT. Protein product: CASSIGLSGSPLHF.

In this sample, this clonotype turned up a few times. This chain connects TRBV6-5 to TRBJ1-6; no reliable D call. V was clipped by 1 base and J by 6 bases, with 4 bases between them. The germline CDR1 and CDR2 sequences are MNHEY and SVGAGI. This CDR3 has 13 residues. The CDR3 reads CASSYFSNSPLHF. In DNA form, the CDR3 reads TGTGCCAGCAGTTACTTCAGTAATTCACCCCTCCACTTT.

This clonotype came up a few times. The genes are TRBV11-1 and TRBJ2-3, with D maybe TRBD1 (6 bases). V was cut by 4 bases and J by 2 bases, with 25 bases left in between. Germline assignment: CDR1 SGHAT and CDR2 FQDESV (reference sequence). This CDR3 spans 19 amino acids. Here the CDR3 reads CASSSLPGGLGQTTDTQYF. The DNA of the CDR3 is TGTGCCAGCAGCTCACTACCTGGCGGATTAGGACAGACCACAGATACGCAGTATTTT.

The chain has TRBV6-2 or TRBV6-3 and TRBJ2-7; 9 bases map to TRBD2. There are 16 residues in the CDR3. Germline V CDR1 and CDR2: MNHEY, SVGEGT. V lost 7 bases to trimming and J lost 6 bases; unmatched junction nucleotides: 16. CDR3: CASTGPGISGRSEQYF. CDR3 nucleotides: TGTGCCAGCACGGGGCCGGGCATAAGCGGGAGGAGCGAGCAGTACTTC.

The chain employs TRBV7-6 and TRBJ2-7; D uncertain. Germline lookup yields CDR1 SGHVS and CDR2 FNYEAQ. Trimming took 5 bases from V and 1 from J, leaving 12 bases between them. The CDR3 runs to 14 residues. CDR3 protein: CASSTLTSSYEQYF. CDR3 in DNA: TGTGCCAGCAGCACATTGACCAGTTCCTACGAGCAGTACTTC.

The chain carries TRBV5-8 and TRBJ2-3; weak D call: TRBD1 (5 bases). CDR1 and CDR2 (germline): SGHTS, YDEGEE. With 4 bases removed from V and 0 bases from J, the gap between germline ends came to 18 bases. CDR3 length: 17 amino acids. The CDR3 DNA reads as TGTGCCAGCAGCATGGGGCCCACCGGCTCTAGCACAGATACGCAGTATTTT. Translating gives CASSMGPTGSSTDTQYF.

This clonotype was detected a few times. The chain uses TRBV11-2 and TRBJ1-3; D is ambiguous. The CDR3 runs 16 residues. Germline assignment: CDR1 SGHAT and CDR2 FQNNGV. Trimming cost V 1 base and J 4 bases, with 14 bases left between them. CDR3 residues: CASSLVFRDLGNTIYF. In nucleotides, the CDR3 is TGTGCCAGCAGCTTAGTGTTTCGGGATTTGGGAAACACCATATATTTT.

This clonotype has just a few counts. This chain connects TRBV27 to TRBJ2-7; 8 nucleotides agree with TRBD2. Germline values: CDR1 MNHEY, CDR2 SMNVEV (reference sequence). The CDR3 runs 16 residues. V lost 4 bases and J lost 2; bases outside the gene matches: 10. The CDR3: CASSSAGAGETYEQYF. CDR3 coding DNA: TGTGCCAGCAGTTCCGCAGGAGCGGGGGAGACCTACGAGCAGTACTTC.

This clonotype came up many times. The J gene is TRBJ2-1, the V gene TRBV3-1; 9 bases map to TRBD2. Per the germline V gene, CDR1 is LGHDT and CDR2 is YNNKEL (reference sequence). There are 17 residues in the CDR3. The V segment lost 0 bases and the J segment 4 bases; nucleotides outside the gene matches: 7. The CDR3 sequence is CASSQDLELAGYNEQFF. The CDR3 DNA reads TGTGCCAGCAGCCAAGATCTGGAACTAGCGGGTTACAATGAGCAGTTCTTC.

V is TRBV27 and J is TRBJ2-1; D not resolved. Trimming left V 8 bases short and J 6 bases short, with 11 bases between. This CDR3 has 12 amino acids. Germline V lookup: CDR1 MNHEY, CDR2 SMNVEV (reference sequence). In DNA form, the CDR3 reads TGTGCCAGCGCCCGACGTGGCAATGAGCAGTTCTTC. Protein product: CASARRGNEQFF.

The rearrangement links TRBV2 to TRBJ1-1, with unresolved D. The CDR3 runs 15 residues. Looked up from germline, CDR1 is SNHLY and CDR2 is FYNNEI. Deletions cut 6 bases from V and 7 bases from J, with 21 bases between. CDR3 in amino acids: CASSDGEETLSEAFF. CDR3 in DNA: TGTGCCAGCAGCGACGGGGAAGAAACATTAAGTGAAGCTTTCTTT. Drawing the rest from reference TRBV2 and TRBJ1-1, the complete variable domain is EPEVTQTPSHQVTQMGQEVILRCVPISNHLYFYWYRQILGQKVEFLVSFYNNEISEKSEIFDDQFSVERPDGSNFTLKIRSTKLEDSAMYFCASSDGEETLSEAFFGQGTRLTVV.

The gene calls are TRBV7-9 and TRBJ2-1; D uncertain. The germline gives CDR1 SEHNR, CDR2 FQNEAQ (reference sequence). This CDR3 is built from 15 residues. V dropped 1 base and J dropped 5 bases, with 12 bases sitting between them. The CDR3 coding sequence is TGTGCCAGCAGCTTAGGCGTGCTCAAGGACAATGAGCAGTTCTTC. Its protein product is CASSLGVLKDNEQFF.

This clonotype was observed a few times. The chain couples TRBV5-1 to TRBJ1-6, with D possibly matching TRBD1 (5 bases). The CDR3 runs 17 residues. The germline gives CDR1 SGHRS, CDR2 YFSETQ. The V gene lost 0 bases and the J gene lost 9 bases, with 19 bases spanning the gap. The CDR3 DNA reads as TGCGCCAGCAGCTTGGATTCGGCAGGGCTGCCGGGTTCACCCCTCCACTTT. Translating gives CASSLDSAGLPGSPLHF. Complete variable domain (other parts from reference TRBV5-1 and TRBJ1-6): KAGVTQTPRYLIKTRGQQVTLSCSPISGHRSVSWYQQTPGQGLQFLFEYFSETQRNKGNFPGRFSGRQFSNSRSEMNVSTLELGDSALYLCASSLDSAGLPGSPLHFGNGTRLTVT.

V is TRBV5-6 and J is TRBJ1-1; weak D call: TRBD1 (6 bases). Per germline, CDR1 SGHDT and CDR2 YYEEEE. Deletions cut 1 base from V and 6 bases from J, with 13 bases between. The CDR3 length is 14 residues. As DNA, the CDR3 is TGTGCCAGCAGCTTGTCGGGGGGCGCGGCTGAAGCTTTCTTT. Translating it yields CASSLSGGAAEAFF.